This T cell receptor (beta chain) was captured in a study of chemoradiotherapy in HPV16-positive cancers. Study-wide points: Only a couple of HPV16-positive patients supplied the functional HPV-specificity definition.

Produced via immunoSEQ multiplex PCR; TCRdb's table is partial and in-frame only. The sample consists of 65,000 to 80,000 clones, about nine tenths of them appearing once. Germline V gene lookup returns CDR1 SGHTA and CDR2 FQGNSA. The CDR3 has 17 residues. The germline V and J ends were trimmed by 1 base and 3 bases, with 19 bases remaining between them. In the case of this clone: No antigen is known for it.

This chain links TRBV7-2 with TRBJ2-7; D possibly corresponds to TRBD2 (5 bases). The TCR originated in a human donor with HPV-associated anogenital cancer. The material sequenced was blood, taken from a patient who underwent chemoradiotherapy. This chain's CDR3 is CASSLEFLAGRGYEQYF. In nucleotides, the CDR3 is TGTGCCAGCAGCTTAGAGTTTCTCGCAGGTCGGGGCTACGAGCAGTACTTC.